Sequencing of this TCR beta chain was carried out in a study of blood T cells in healthy people across ages. Peripheral blood was drawn, approximately 10 milliliters per donor. Germline assignment: CDR1 SGHRS and CDR2 YFSETQ. The CDR3 covers 18 residues. Unmatched junction bases numbered 9, after V lost 0 bases and J lost 0 bases. A word on this clonotype: The antigen is not known.

Findings and caveats of the study: Comparison with aged donors showed that long-lived donors had more naive CD4+ cells and higher diversity. Age advanced and TCR beta diversity per million T cells fell, roughly linearly.

A J-beta primer mix and a sample-barcoded 5' primer were used in a second PCR of about 7 to 12 cycles. Sequencing recovered at least 3 million CDR3-containing paired-end reads from each sample. TCRdb reprocessed the 5' RACE reads with MiXCR, giving one entry per CDR3 protein. This table holds 700,000 to 850,000 distinct CDR3 sequences, approximately 53% found once. The chain uses TRBV5-1 and TRBJ2-7; 10 bases align to TRBD2. The clonotype originates from a man older than 75 in good health. Sequenced input: blood. The chain's CDR3 is CASSLVGGLALPSYEQYF. The CDR3 coding sequence is TGCGCCAGCAGCTTGGTGGGGGGACTAGCGTTACCCTCCTACGAGCAGTACTTC.